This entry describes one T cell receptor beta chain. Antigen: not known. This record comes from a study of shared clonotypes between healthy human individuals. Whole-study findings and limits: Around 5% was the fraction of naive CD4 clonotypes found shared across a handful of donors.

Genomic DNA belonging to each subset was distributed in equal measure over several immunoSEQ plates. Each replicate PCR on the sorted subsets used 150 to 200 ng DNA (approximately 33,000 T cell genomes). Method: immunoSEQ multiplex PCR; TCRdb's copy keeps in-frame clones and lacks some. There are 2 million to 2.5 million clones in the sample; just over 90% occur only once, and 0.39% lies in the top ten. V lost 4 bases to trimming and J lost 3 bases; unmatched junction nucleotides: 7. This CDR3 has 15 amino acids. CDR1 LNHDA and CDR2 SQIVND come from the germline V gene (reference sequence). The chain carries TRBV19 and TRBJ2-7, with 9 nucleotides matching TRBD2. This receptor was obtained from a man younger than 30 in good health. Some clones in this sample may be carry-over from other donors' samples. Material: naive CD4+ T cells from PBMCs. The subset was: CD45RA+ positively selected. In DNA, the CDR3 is TGTGCCAGTAGTAGGGGAGTAGCGGGAGACTACGAGCAGTACTTC. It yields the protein CASSRGVAGDYEQYF.